The rows below give T cell receptor beta chains drawn from one sample of a study of vaccination and CD4 T cells after COVID-19. Their antigen targets remain unknown. TCRdb fed the PCR reads into MiXCR, producing one record per CDR3 protein. The top ten clones hold around a sixth of a sample with about 15,000 distinct CDR3 sequences, under 45% of them seen once. The sample comprised cultured CD4+ T cells from blood. These receptors were obtained from a human donor with COVID-19. The CDR3 runs from the conserved cysteine through the conserved F or W. The D gene is left open where the match is weak. Size tells how often a clone was seen (once, few, many) or the class of an expanded clone, and some rows leave it out.

V: TRBV5-6; J: TRBJ2-7; length: 12; size: -; D: -; DNA: TGTGCCAGCAGTTTGACGTCCTACGAGCAGTACTTC; CDR3: CASSLTSYEQYF
V: TRBV27; J: TRBJ1-2; length: 15; size: few; D: -; DNA: TGTGCCAGCAGTTCGACCGGGACGGCGCTTTCCCCCCACACCTTC; CDR3: CASSSTGTALSPHTF
V: TRBV7-2; J: TRBJ2-1; length: 13; size: -; D: -; DNA: TGTGCCAGCAGCTTGGACCGACAGTCTGAGCAGTTCTTC; CDR3: CASSLDRQSEQFF
V: TRBV4-2; J: TRBJ2-6; length: 16; size: -; D: TRBD1; DNA: TGTGCCAGCAGCAACACGGGACAGTTGGGGGCCAACGTCCTGACTTTC; CDR3: CASSNTGQLGANVLTF
V: TRBV7-2; J: TRBJ1-1; length: 13; size: few; D: -; DNA: TGTGCCAGCAGCGACGGGCCGGGCACTGAAGCTTTCTTT; CDR3: CASSDGPGTEAFF
V: TRBV10-3; J: TRBJ2-3; length: 14; size: -; D: -; DNA: TGTGCCATCAGTGACCCCCCTACGACAGATACGCAGTATTTT; CDR3: CAISDPPTTDTQYF
V: TRBV19; J: TRBJ1-5; length: 13; size: -; D: -; DNA: TGTGCCAGTAGTATCGTCAGGGATCAGCCCCAGCATTTT; CDR3: CASSIVRDQPQHF
V: TRBV19; J: TRBJ1-6; length: 13; size: -; D: -; DNA: TGTGCCAGTAGTATATCCTATAATTCACCCCTCCACTTT; CDR3: CASSISYNSPLHF
V: TRBV6-2/TRBV6-3; J: TRBJ1-5; length: 14; size: -; D: -; DNA: TGTGCCAGCAGTTACGGGGCAGGAGGGCAGCCCCAGCATTTT; CDR3: CASSYGAGGQPQHF
V: TRBV6-1; J: TRBJ2-1; length: 14; size: -; D: -; DNA: TGTGCCAGCTCCCCGGTAACGTCCTACAATGAGCAGTTCTTC; CDR3: CASSPVTSYNEQFF
V: TRBV20-1; J: TRBJ2-7; length: 11; size: -; D: -; DNA: TGCAGTGCTCAGGCCAGGGACGAGCAGTACTTC; CDR3: CSAQARDEQYF
V: TRBV11-3; J: TRBJ2-7; length: 15; size: few; D: TRBD1; DNA: TGTGCCAGCATCCTAAACCGGGACAGGGCCCTCGAGCAGTACTTC; CDR3: CASILNRDRALEQYF
V: TRBV2; J: TRBJ2-7; length: 11; size: -; D: -; DNA: TGTGCCAGCAGTGCCCGTTACGAGCAGTACTTC; CDR3: CASSARYEQYF
V: TRBV10-1; J: TRBJ1-1; length: 13; size: -; D: -; DNA: TGCGCCAGCAGATTATCCCGGACGGGTGAAGCTTTCTTT; CDR3: CASRLSRTGEAFF